These 32 T cell receptor beta chains came from one sample sequenced in a study of blood T cell repertoires in COVID-19. Produced via immunoSEQ multiplex PCR; TCRdb's table is partial and in-frame only. Among about 220,000 clones listed, roughly four fifths were seen once. Sequenced sample: peripheral blood. The receptor set was obtained from a woman under 40 who had recovered from COVID-19.

The rearrangement links TRBV11-2 to TRBJ2-5; a weak D match, TRBD1 (5 bases). The CDR3 loop spans 13 amino acids. The germline CDR1 and CDR2 sequences are SGHAT and FQNNGV. V gave up 5 bases and J gave up 1 base, with 8 bases separating them. The CDR3 nucleotides are TGTGCCAGCAGCCAACAGGTCCAAGAGACCCAGTACTTC. This translates into CASSQQVQETQYF.

CDR3 coding DNA: TGTGCCAGCTCACCCACTTCGACAGAGCAAGAGACCCAGTACTTC. Protein sequence: CASSPTSTEQETQYF. This chain uses TRBV18 with TRBJ2-5; tentative D call: TRBD1 (5 bases). V lost 3 bases and J 2 bases, leaving 13 bases between the germline ends. Looked up from germline, CDR1 is KGHSH and CDR2 is LQKENI. The CDR3 is made up of 15 amino acids. Full variable domain (remainder filled in from reference TRBV18 and TRBJ2-5): NAGVMQNPRHLVRRRGQEARLRCSPMKGHSHVYWYRQLPEEGLKFMVYLQKENIIDESGMPKERFSAEFPKEGPSILRIQQVVRGDSAAYFCASSPTSTEQETQYFGPGTRLLVL.

This clone has more than one count but fewer than ten. V gene TRBV2 combines with J gene TRBJ2-7; D call uncertain. Germline V gene data show CDR1 as SNHLY and CDR2 as FYNNEI. Trimming stripped 5 bases from V and 7 bases from J, with 9 bases between. The CDR3 extends over 11 amino acids. The CDR3 DNA follows: TGTGCCAGCAGTTACTACTCGGAGCAGTACTTC. This encodes CASSYYSEQYF.

This sequence joins TRBV28 and TRBJ2-2, with a possible D match to TRBD2 (6 bases). Germline V lookup: CDR1 MDHEN, CDR2 SYDVKM. V was pared by 6 bases and J by 6 bases, with 11 bases between. The CDR3 covers 13 residues. The DNA of the CDR3 is TGTGCCAGCAGCCTGACTAGTCCCGGGGAGCTGTTTTTT. Amino acids: CASSLTSPGELFF.

The genes are TRBV5-8 and TRBJ1-6; maybe TRBD1 (5 bases). Trimming left V 1 base short and J 2 bases short, with 7 bases between. Germline-derived CDR1 and CDR2 are SGHTS and YDEGEE. The CDR3 sequence is 15 residues long. CDR3 sequence (DNA): TGTGCCAGCAGCTTGCGGGGGGCCTATAATTCACCCCTCCACTTT. Translation gives CASSLRGAYNSPLHF.

This chain uses TRBV24-1 with TRBJ2-7; TRBD1 is a possible D gene (5 bases). V lost 6 bases and J 6 bases, leaving 14 bases between the germline ends. The CDR3 sequence is 13 residues long. The germline gives CDR1 KGHDR, CDR2 SFDVKD. The CDR3 reads CATSNGRESEQYF. The CDR3 bases are TGTGCCACCAGTAATGGCAGGGAAAGCGAGCAGTACTTC.

The rearrangement links TRBV6-1 to TRBJ1-5; D gene ambiguous. Per the germline V gene, CDR1 is MNHNS and CDR2 is SASEGT. V lost 1 base to trimming and J lost 1 base, with 2 bases between them. This CDR3 has 13 amino acids. The CDR3 loop is CASSEVSNQPQHF. The CDR3 DNA reads as TGTGCCAGCAGTGAAGTAAGCAATCAGCCCCAGCATTTT.

The chain couples TRBV18 to TRBJ1-2; D gene unclear. Germline V gene data show CDR1 as KGHSH and CDR2 as LQKENI. The CDR3 is made up of 12 amino acids. With 3 bases removed from V and 5 bases from J, the gap between germline ends came to 7 bases. CDR3 in amino acids: CASSPRPYGYTF. The CDR3, as DNA: TGTGCCAGCTCACCGAGGCCTTATGGCTACACCTTC.

The V gene is TRBV6-4, the J gene TRBJ1-1; unclear D gene. The CDR3 totals 12 residues. Per the germline V gene, CDR1 is MRHNA and CDR2 is SNTAGT. V was cut by 3 bases and J by 11 bases, with 13 bases left in between. CDR3 bases: TGTGCCAGCAGTGATAAGAAGACTGGGGCTTTCTTT. Protein: CASSDKKTGAFF.

This clone appeared once. CDR3 sequence (DNA): TGTGCCAGCGGTTTCAGGGTAGAGTCACCCCTCCACTTT. Translating it yields CASGFRVESPLHF. The rearrangement uses TRBV6-5 and TRBJ1-6; D is perhaps TRBD1 (5 bases). Germline loops: CDR1 MNHEY, CDR2 SVGAGI. The CDR3 covers 13 residues. V gave up 8 bases and J gave up 10 bases, with 15 bases separating them.

The rearrangement joins TRBV28 to TRBJ1-4; TRBD1 matches 7 bases. The CDR3 consists of 15 residues. The germline CDR1 and CDR2 sequences are MDHEN and SYDVKM. The trim removed 4 bases at V and 1 base at J, leaving 3 bases unmatched. CDR3 DNA: TGTGCCAGCAGTTCTCACAGGGGAACTAATGAAAAACTGTTTTTT. Translation: CASSSHRGTNEKLFF.

In DNA, the CDR3 is TGCAGCGTGGACCCGGACAGGGGGAATCAGCCCCAGCATTTT. Translated, it gives CSVDPDRGNQPQHF. The rearrangement uses TRBV29-1 and TRBJ1-5; the match to TRBD1 covers 10 bases. The CDR3 is 14 residues long. The germline gives CDR1 SQVTM, CDR2 ANQGSEA. Trimming cost V 6 bases and J 4 bases; bases outside gene matches: 6.

The chain is built from TRBV27 and TRBJ1-2; perhaps TRBD1 as D (5 bases). Trimming left V 6 bases short and J 5 bases short, with 13 bases between. Germline CDR1 reads MNHEY; CDR2 reads SMNVEV (reference sequence). The CDR3 is made up of 13 amino acids. CDR3 protein: CASSLLGGYGYTF. The CDR3 bases are TGTGCCAGCAGCCTCCTCGGGGGATATGGCTACACCTTC.

This chain uses TRBV5-1 with TRBJ1-5; 7 bases line up with TRBD1. The CDR3 length is 13 residues. J lost 4 bases, V lost 3 bases, and 1 base had no gene match. Germline values: CDR1 SGHRS, CDR2 YFSETQ. CDR3 loop: CASSSGQNQPQHF. The CDR3 DNA follows: TGCGCCAGCAGCTCGGGACAGAATCAGCCCCAGCATTTT.

This clone occurred a few times. The genes are TRBV5-6 and TRBJ1-5; tentative D call: TRBD1 (6 bases). Germline CDR1 and CDR2: SGHDT and YYEEEE. V was cut by 2 bases and J by 3 bases, with 12 bases left in between. This CDR3 comprises 15 residues. As DNA, the CDR3 is TGTGCCAGCAGCTTAGGACAGACCTTCAATCAGCCCCAGCATTTT. Translation: CASSLGQTFNQPQHF.

The rearrangement uses TRBV28 and TRBJ1-4; D is unclear. V shed 8 bases and J shed 4 bases, with 11 bases lying between them. There are 13 residues in the CDR3. Germline-derived CDR1 and CDR2 are MDHEN and SYDVKM. The CDR3 is CASYNLGNEKLFF. CDR3 sequence (DNA): TGTGCCAGCTATAACCTCGGTAATGAAAAACTGTTTTTT.

The V gene is TRBV28, the J gene TRBJ1-2, with D possibly TRBD1 on 6 matching bases. The germline gives CDR1 MDHEN, CDR2 SYDVKM. Trimming cost V 3 bases and J 4 bases, with 15 bases left between them. The CDR3 is 15 amino acids. CDR3 sequence reads: CASSLSTGRAYGYTF. DNA of the CDR3: TGTGCCAGCAGTTTGTCCACAGGGAGAGCCTATGGCTACACCTTC.

The rearrangement joins TRBV15 to TRBJ2-5, with TRBD2 matching 13 bases. This CDR3 region has 17 residues. Germline V lookup: CDR1 LNHNV, CDR2 YYDKDF (reference sequence). Germline trimming cut 3 bases from V and 5 bases from J; bases unmatched to any gene: 9. CDR3 nucleotides: TGTGCCACCAGCAGCAACCCAACTAGCGGGAGGGGGGAGACCCAGTACTTC. Protein product: CATSSNPTSGRGETQYF.

The rearrangement joins TRBV12-3 or TRBV12-4 to TRBJ1-4; tentatively, D is TRBD1 (5 bases). The CDR3 extends over 11 amino acids. V was pared by 3 bases and J by 12 bases, with 8 bases between. The CDR3 loop is CASSFMGQLFF. The CDR3, as DNA: TGTGCCAGCAGTTTTATGGGGCAACTGTTTTTT.

A few counts support this clone. This chain joins TRBV7-9 and TRBJ1-2; no clear D gene. CDR1 and CDR2 from the germline V gene are SEHNR and FQNEAQ (reference sequence). The V end was cut by 5 bases, the J end by 5 bases, with 18 bases between. The CDR3 is 15 residues long. Here the CDR3 reads CASSPSLTERYGYTF. In DNA, the CDR3 is TGTGCCAGCAGCCCTAGCCTGACGGAGAGATATGGCTACACCTTC. Full variable domain (outside the CDR3, taken from reference TRBV7-9 and TRBJ1-2): DTGVSQNPRHKITKRGQNVTFRCDPISEHNRLYWYRQTLGQGPEFLTYFQNEAQLEKSRLLSDRFSAERPKGSFSTLEIQRTEQGDSAMYLCASSPSLTERYGYTFGSGTRLTVV.

This chain uses TRBV5-5 with TRBJ2-4, with TRBD2 matching over 12 bases. Germline loops: CDR1 SGHKS, CDR2 YYEKEE (reference sequence). The CDR3 loop spans 16 amino acids. Losses at the gene ends were 3 bases for V and 5 bases for J; bases not matched to a gene: 6. DNA of the CDR3: TGTGCCAGCAGCTCCTGGACTAGCGGGGTACAAAACATTCAGTACTTC. This codes for CASSSWTSGVQNIQYF.

The chain uses TRBV11-2 and TRBJ2-3, with a possible D match to TRBD2 (6 bases). V lost 5 bases, J lost 6 bases, and 12 bases lay in between. Germline values: CDR1 SGHAT, CDR2 FQNNGV. There are 13 residues in the CDR3. The CDR3 protein is CASSVNREDTQYF. In nucleotides, the CDR3 is TGTGCCAGCAGCGTCAATCGGGAGGATACGCAGTATTTT.

V is TRBV13 and J is TRBJ1-6; D is perhaps TRBD1 (5 bases). Germline V gene lookup returns CDR1 PRHDT and CDR2 FYEKMQ (reference sequence). CDR3 length: 17 amino acids. With 3 bases removed from V and 10 bases from J, the gap between germline ends came to 22 bases. CDR3 protein: CASSFGRLGLRGSPLHF. For the CDR3, the DNA is TGTGCCAGCAGCTTTGGGCGTTTGGGACTCCGGGGGTCACCCCTCCACTTT.

This chain joins TRBV9 and TRBJ2-7, with 9 bases fitting TRBD2. Trimming cost V 0 bases and J 13 bases; bases outside gene matches: 17. This CDR3 is 16 amino acids long. In germline, CDR1 is SGDLS, CDR2 YYNGEE. The CDR3 DNA reads as TGTGCCAGCAGCGTAGCTACCGGTGGTAGCGGGGGTCCTCTATACTTC. Translation gives CASSVATGGSGGPLYF.

This clone was counted a few times. The chain links TRBV20-1 to TRBJ1-2; D is uncertain. With 3 bases removed from V and 2 bases from J, the gap between germline ends came to 10 bases. CDR1 DFQATT and CDR2 SNEGSKA come from the germline V gene (reference sequence). The CDR3 has 13 amino acids. The CDR3 loop reads CSASSTENYGYTF. The CDR3 region has the DNA TGCAGTGCTAGTTCGACTGAAAACTATGGCTACACCTTC.

The chain joins TRBV5-1 to TRBJ1-1; 8 bases map to TRBD1. CDR1 SGHRS and CDR2 YFSETQ come from the germline V gene. J was trimmed by 5 bases and V by 0 bases; bases with no gene match: 9. The CDR3 spans 16 residues. CDR3 sequence reads: CASSLAGGAFGTEAFF. In DNA form, the CDR3 reads TGCGCCAGCAGCTTGGCAGGGGGCGCTTTTGGTACTGAAGCTTTCTTT.

The rearrangement joins TRBV21-1 to TRBJ1-1. TRBV21-1 is a pseudogene segment. There are 15 residues in the CDR3. The CDR3 loop is CASSKVKGGHTEAFF. As DNA, the CDR3 is TGTGCCAGCAGCAAAGTGAAAGGAGGGCACACTGAAGCTTTCTTT.

This clone was observed a handful of times. The rearrangement links TRBV5-4 to TRBJ2-3, with 12 bases aligning to TRBD2. Germline-derived CDR1 and CDR2 are SGHNT and YYREEE (reference sequence). The junction had 6 bases not matched to a gene; V was cut back by 4 bases and J by 6 bases. This CDR3 contains 15 residues. CDR3 protein: CASSPRTSGKDTQYF. CDR3 sequence (DNA): TGTGCCAGCAGCCCTAGGACTAGCGGGAAGGATACGCAGTATTTT. Full variable domain (outside the CDR3, taken from reference TRBV5-4 and TRBJ2-3): ETGVTQSPTHLIKTRGQQVTLRCSSQSGHNTVSWYQQALGQGPQFIFQYYREEENGRGNFPPRFSGLQFPNYSSELNVNALELDDSALYLCASSPRTSGKDTQYFGPGTRLTVL.

The chain employs TRBV9 and TRBJ1-1; D ambiguous. Trimming cost V 0 bases and J 4 bases, with 10 bases left between them. The CDR3 loop spans 14 amino acids. Germline V gene data show CDR1 as SGDLS and CDR2 as YYNGEE. The CDR3 DNA is TGTGCCAGCAGCGTAGGCTGGGCTCTCACTGAAGCTTTCTTT. Encoded protein: CASSVGWALTEAFF.

The CDR3 region has the DNA TGTGCCATCAGTGAACAGGGCGTTGAAGCTTTCTTT. This encodes CAISEQGVEAFF. This rearrangement joins TRBV10-3 to TRBJ1-1, with a possible D match to TRBD1 (6 bases). V was cut by 3 bases and J by 7 bases, with 9 bases left in between. CDR3 length: 12 residues. Germline V lookup: CDR1 ENHRY, CDR2 SYGVKD.

This clone was counted only a few times. The chain recombines TRBV28 with TRBJ1-4; no clear D. V dropped 5 bases and J dropped 8 bases, with 12 bases sitting between them. The CDR3 totals 13 residues. CDR1 and CDR2 from the germline V gene are MDHEN and SYDVKM. Here the CDR3 DNA reads TGTGCCAGCAGTCTCTTGACCAGGGAAAAACTGTTTTTT. It yields the protein CASSLLTREKLFF.

The V call is TRBV4-1, the J call TRBJ1-1, with a possible D match to TRBD1 (5 bases). The V and J ends lost 0 bases and 5 bases respectively, with 13 bases between them. From germline, CDR1 is MGHRA and CDR2 YSYEKL. This CDR3 has 15 residues. The CDR3 nucleotides read TGCGCCAGCAGCCAAGAGAGGGGCGCGGGGACTGAAGCTTTCTTT. The encoded protein is CASSQERGAGTEAFF.